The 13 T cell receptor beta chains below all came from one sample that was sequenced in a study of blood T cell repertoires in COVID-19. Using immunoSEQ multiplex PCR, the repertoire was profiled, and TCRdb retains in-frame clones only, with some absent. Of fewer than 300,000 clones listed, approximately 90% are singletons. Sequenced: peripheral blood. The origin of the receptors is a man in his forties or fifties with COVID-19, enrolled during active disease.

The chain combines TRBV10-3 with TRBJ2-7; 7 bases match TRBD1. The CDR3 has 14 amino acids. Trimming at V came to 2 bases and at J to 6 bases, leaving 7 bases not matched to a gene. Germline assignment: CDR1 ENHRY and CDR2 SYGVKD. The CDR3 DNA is TGTGCCATCAGTGAGATAAAGGGGGCGGGCGAGCAGTACTTC. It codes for CAISEIKGAGEQYF.

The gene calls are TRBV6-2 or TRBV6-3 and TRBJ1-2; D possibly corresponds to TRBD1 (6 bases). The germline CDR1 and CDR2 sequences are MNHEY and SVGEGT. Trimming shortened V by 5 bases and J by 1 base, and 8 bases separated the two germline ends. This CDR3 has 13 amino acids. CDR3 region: CASSPGDNYGYTF. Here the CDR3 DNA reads TGTGCCAGCAGTCCAGGGGATAACTATGGCTACACCTTC.

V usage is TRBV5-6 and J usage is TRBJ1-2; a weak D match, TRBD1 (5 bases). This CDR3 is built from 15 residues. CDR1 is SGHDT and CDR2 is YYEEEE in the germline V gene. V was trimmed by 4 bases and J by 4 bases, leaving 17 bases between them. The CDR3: CASSDDSYRAYGYTF. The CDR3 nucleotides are TGTGCCAGCAGCGACGACAGCTATCGTGCCTATGGCTACACCTTC.

CDR3 in DNA: TGTGCCAGCAGTCACCACCAGGGTTTGGTTGGCGAGCAGTACTTC. Protein product: CASSHHQGLVGEQYF. The chain joins TRBV27 to TRBJ2-7; tentative D call: TRBD1 (5 bases). The V gene lost 5 bases and the J gene lost 6 bases, with 20 bases spanning the gap. The CDR3 covers 15 residues. Germline assignment: CDR1 MNHEY and CDR2 SMNVEV (reference sequence).

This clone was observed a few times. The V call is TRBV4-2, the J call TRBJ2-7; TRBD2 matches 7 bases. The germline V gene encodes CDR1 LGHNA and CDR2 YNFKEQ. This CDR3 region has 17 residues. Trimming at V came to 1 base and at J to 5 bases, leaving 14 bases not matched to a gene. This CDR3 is CASSQVGGGPAVDEQYF. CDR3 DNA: TGTGCCAGCAGCCAAGTAGGCGGGGGTCCCGCAGTGGACGAGCAGTACTTC.

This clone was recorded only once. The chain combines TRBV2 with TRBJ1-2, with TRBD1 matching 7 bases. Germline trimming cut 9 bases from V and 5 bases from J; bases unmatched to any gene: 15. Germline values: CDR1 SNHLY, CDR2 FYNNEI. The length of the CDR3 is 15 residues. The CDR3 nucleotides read TGTGCCAGTGACGCGACAGGGACCGTTGAGTATGGCTACACCTTC. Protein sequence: CASDATGTVEYGYTF.

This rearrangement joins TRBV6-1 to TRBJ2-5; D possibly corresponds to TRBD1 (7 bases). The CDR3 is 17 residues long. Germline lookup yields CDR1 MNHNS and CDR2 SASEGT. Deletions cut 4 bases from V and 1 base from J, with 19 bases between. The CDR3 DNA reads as TGTGCCAGCAGTGGGGGTGCTGGGGGGACAGCCCAAGAGACCCAGTACTTC. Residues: CASSGGAGGTAQETQYF.

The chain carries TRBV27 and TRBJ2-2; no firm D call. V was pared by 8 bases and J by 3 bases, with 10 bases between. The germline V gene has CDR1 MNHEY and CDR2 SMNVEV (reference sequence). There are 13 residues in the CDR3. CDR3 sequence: CASRLIHTGELFF. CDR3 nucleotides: TGTGCCAGCCGACTCATACACACCGGGGAGCTGTTTTTT.

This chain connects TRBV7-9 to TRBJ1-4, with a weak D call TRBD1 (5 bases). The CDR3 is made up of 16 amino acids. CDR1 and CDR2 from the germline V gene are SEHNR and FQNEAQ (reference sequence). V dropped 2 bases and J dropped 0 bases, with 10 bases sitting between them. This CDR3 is CASSLNRTATNEKLFF. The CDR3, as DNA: TGTGCCAGCAGCTTAAACAGGACCGCAACTAATGAAAAACTGTTTTTT. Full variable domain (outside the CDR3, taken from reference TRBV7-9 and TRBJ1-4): DTGVSQNPRHKITKRGQNVTFRCDPISEHNRLYWYRQTLGQGPEFLTYFQNEAQLEKSRLLSDRFSAERPKGSFSTLEIQRTEQGDSAMYLCASSLNRTATNEKLFFGSGTQLSVL.

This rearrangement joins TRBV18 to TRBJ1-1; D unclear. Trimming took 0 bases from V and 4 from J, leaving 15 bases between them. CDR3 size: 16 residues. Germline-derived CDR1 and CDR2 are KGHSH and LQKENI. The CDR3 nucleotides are TGTGCCAGCTCACCACCGTTTGGGGAGGTGAGCACTGAAGCTTTCTTT. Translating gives CASSPPFGEVSTEAFF.

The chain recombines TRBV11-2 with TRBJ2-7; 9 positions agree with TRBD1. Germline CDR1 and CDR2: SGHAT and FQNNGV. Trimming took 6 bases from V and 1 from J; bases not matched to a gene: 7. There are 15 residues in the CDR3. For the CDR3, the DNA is TGTGCCAGCAGTCGAGGGACAGGGCGATCCTACGAGCAGTACTTC. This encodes CASSRGTGRSYEQYF.

The CDR3 coding sequence is TGTGCCAGCAGTCCCACTGGACTAGCGGGAGGCCGGGGGGAGACCCAGTACTTC. Its translation is CASSPTGLAGGRGETQYF. The rearrangement links TRBV25-1 to TRBJ2-5; TRBD2 aligns across 14 bases. CDR3 length: 18 residues. Germline V CDR1 and CDR2: MGHDK, SYGVNS. Trimming at V came to 5 bases and at J to 5 bases, leaving 13 bases not matched to a gene.

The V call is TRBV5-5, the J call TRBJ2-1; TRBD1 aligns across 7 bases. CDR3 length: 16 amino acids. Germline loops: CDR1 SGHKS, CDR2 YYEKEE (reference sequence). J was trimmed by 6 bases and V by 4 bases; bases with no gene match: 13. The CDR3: CASSQGVRAGRNEQFF. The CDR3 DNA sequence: TGTGCCAGCAGCCAGGGGGTCAGGGCGGGCCGCAATGAGCAGTTCTTC.